This T cell receptor beta chain was profiled in a study of identical twins. Points from the study as a whole: With monozygotic twins, out-of-frame TCR alpha sharing exceeded what models estimated. Partly confounded zero-insertion analyses could result from invariant MAIT and iNKT cells. Insertions were reduced in abundant cord blood beta clonotypes but not in memory repertoires.

This clonotype was recorded a few times. The antigen is not known. From the 5' RACE reads, TCRdb called clonotypes with MiXCR, one entry per CDR3 protein. Counted here are hundreds of thousands of distinct CDR3 sequences, under 9% occurring once; the ten biggest clones make up more than 2%. Donors were all healthy Caucasians. The CDR3 covers 14 residues. V was shortened by 4 bases and J by 7 bases, with 13 bases between the two germline ends. CDR1 and CDR2 (germline): ENHRY, SYGVKD. These sequences were also reported in another study, on yellow fever vaccine responses in identical twins.

Specimen: memory (CD45RO+) T cells sorted from blood. The chain employs TRBV10-3 and TRBJ1-4, with D tentatively TRBD1 (5 bases). The source is a woman younger than 35 in good health. In DNA, the CDR3 is TGTGCCATCAGTGGAGGCGCAGGGACTGAAAAACTGTTTTTT. Translating it yields CAISGGAGTEKLFF.